A selection of T cell receptor beta chains follows, all from one sample in a study of shared clonotypes between healthy human individuals. Assay: immunoSEQ multiplex PCR; the TCRdb copy retains only in-frame clones and omits some. The table lists approximately 2.5 million clones, just over 90% of them singletons. The sample consisted of naive CD4+ T cells sorted from blood. These TCRs come from a man younger than 30 in good health. CDR3s include the opening cysteine and the closing phenylalanine or tryptophan. Each record gives: V gene, J gene, CDR3 protein.

TRBV7-3,TRBJ2-5,CASSLTTQETQYF
TRBV4-1,TRBJ2-5,CASSQDGNRVGETQYF
TRBV6-5,TRBJ1-4,CASSGGKSEKLFF
TRBV5-4,TRBJ2-2,CASSWGLAGGTGELFF
TRBV6-5,TRBJ2-2,CASSYVHTGELFF
TRBV28,TRBJ2-7,CASKTGGGGEQYF
TRBV6-1,TRBJ2-5,CASSEGSGTGRRQETQYF
TRBV5-1,TRBJ2-1,CASSFGTTYNEQFF
TRBV12-5,TRBJ2-3,CASKVTSTDTQYF
TRBV11-3,TRBJ2-3,CASSFPLRPLARDTQYF
TRBV7-2,TRBJ2-1,CASSLAAGVAYNEQFF
TRBV5-4,TRBJ1-4,CASSRDSGFDEKLFF
TRBV7-2,TRBJ1-2,CASSPNRGSYGYTF
TRBV5-1,TRBJ1-1,CASSLATTGNTEAFF
TRBV21-1,TRBJ1-5,CASSLDRRLSNQPQHF
TRBV15,TRBJ2-7,CATSREPAANSYEQYF
TRBV2,TRBJ2-3,CASSDRTGGTDTQYF
TRBV11-3,TRBJ2-6,CASSDRTPGANVLTF
TRBV6-6,TRBJ1-1,CASSNSPGEMNTEAFF
TRBV5-1,TRBJ2-7,CASSQGQGAYEQYF
TRBV27,TRBJ1-5,CASSSGLSSNQPQHF
TRBV18,NA,CASSPGLLSSYEQYF
TRBV27,TRBJ1-4,CASRGMSIEKLFF
TRBV19,TRBJ1-1,CASSPLYLTANTEAFF
TRBV18,TRBJ1-1,CASSTAGTLNTEAFF